This entry lists 5 T cell receptor beta chains sequenced from one sample in a study of cytomegalovirus exposure and HLA in healthy donors. The study ran its PCR with 60 Vbeta and 13 Jbeta primers. The table came from immunoSEQ multiplex PCR; TCRdb's copy has only in-frame clones and leaves some out. The repertoire includes about 92,000 clones, roughly 69% of them detected once, and 2.5% to 3% sits in the top ten. Specimen: PBMCs. The receptors here all came from a man over 45 in good health and CMV-seronegative.

V and J are TRBV10-1 and TRBJ2-5, with 7 bases lining up with TRBD2. The CDR3 is made up of 14 amino acids. Trimming cost V 2 bases and J 3 bases; bases outside gene matches: 3. Germline CDR1 WNHNN, CDR2 SYGVQD (reference sequence). The CDR3 sequence: CASSERLAEETQYF. CDR3 sequence (DNA): TGCGCCAGCAGTGAGCGCCTAGCGGAAGAGACCCAGTACTTC.

This chain connects TRBV10-3 to TRBJ2-5; a possible D gene is TRBD1 (7 bases). The CDR3 sequence is 15 residues long. Germline V gene sequence: CDR1 ENHRY, CDR2 SYGVKD. Trimming stripped 3 bases from V and 0 bases from J, with 11 bases between. In DNA form, the CDR3 reads TGTGCCATCAGTGACTCCAGGGGGGACCAAGAGACCCAGTACTTC. This encodes CAISDSRGDQETQYF.

Of note for this clone: This same CDR3 is encoded by further DNA sequences in the sample. V usage is TRBV30 and J usage is TRBJ1-5; 8 nucleotides align to TRBD1. CDR1 and CDR2 (germline): GTSNPN, SVGIG (reference sequence). With 1 base clipped from V and 7 bases from J, the junction kept 3 bases outside the gene matches. The CDR3 has 13 residues. The CDR3 coding sequence is TGTGCCTGGAGTGGACAGGGGAACCAGCCCCAGCATTTT. It encodes CAWSGQGNQPQHF.

This clone turned up a few times. V is TRBV4-3 and J is TRBJ1-2, with D uncertain. The CDR3 is made up of 15 amino acids. CDR1 is LGHNA, CDR2 YSLEER, per germline. V lost 1 base and J lost 4, with 13 bases in between. The CDR3 reads CASSQAISLAYGYTF. For the CDR3, the DNA is TGCGCCAGCAGCCAAGCAATTTCGTTAGCCTATGGCTACACCTTC.

This chain uses TRBV7-9 with TRBJ2-4, with D perhaps TRBD2 (7 bases). The V end lost 8 bases, the J end lost 4 bases, and 9 bases lay between the germline ends. The germline CDR1 and CDR2 sequences are SEHNR and FQNEAQ (reference sequence). This CDR3 comprises 12 residues. The CDR3 loop is CASRGAKNIQYF. In DNA form, the CDR3 reads TGTGCCAGCCGGGGGGCTAAAAACATTCAGTACTTC.